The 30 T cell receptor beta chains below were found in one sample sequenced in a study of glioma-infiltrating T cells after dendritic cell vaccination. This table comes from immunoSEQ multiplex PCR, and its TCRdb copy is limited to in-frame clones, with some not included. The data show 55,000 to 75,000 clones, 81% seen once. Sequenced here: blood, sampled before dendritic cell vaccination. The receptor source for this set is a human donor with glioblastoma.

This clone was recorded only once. The CDR3 bases are TGTGCCAGCAGCTTAGCAGGGACAGGGATTGTGGGCAATCAGCCCCAGCATTTT. Amino acid sequence: CASSLAGTGIVGNQPQHF. This chain joins TRBV7-2 and TRBJ1-5; 9 nucleotides align to TRBD1. The J segment lost 2 bases and the V segment lost 0 bases, leaving 8 bases of the junction unmatched. The CDR3 extends over 18 amino acids. Germline CDR1 SGHTA, CDR2 FQGNSA.

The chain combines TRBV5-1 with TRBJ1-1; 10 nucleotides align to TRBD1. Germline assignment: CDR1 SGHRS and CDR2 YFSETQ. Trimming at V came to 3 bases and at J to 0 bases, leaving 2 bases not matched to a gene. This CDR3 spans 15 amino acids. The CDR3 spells CASSSGTGVNTEAFF. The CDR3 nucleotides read TGCGCCAGCAGCTCCGGGACAGGGGTGAACACTGAAGCTTTCTTT. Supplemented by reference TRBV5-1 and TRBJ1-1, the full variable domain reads KAGVTQTPRYLIKTRGQQVTLSCSPISGHRSVSWYQQTPGQGLQFLFEYFSETQRNKGNFPGRFSGRQFSNSRSEMNVSTLELGDSALYLCASSSGTGVNTEAFFGQGTRLTVV.

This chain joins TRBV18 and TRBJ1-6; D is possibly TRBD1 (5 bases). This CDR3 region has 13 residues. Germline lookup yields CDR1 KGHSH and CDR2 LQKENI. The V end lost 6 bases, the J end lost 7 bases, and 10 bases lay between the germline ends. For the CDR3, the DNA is TGTGCCAGCTCCCCCGGGGGGAATTCACCCCTCCACTTT. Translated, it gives CASSPGGNSPLHF.

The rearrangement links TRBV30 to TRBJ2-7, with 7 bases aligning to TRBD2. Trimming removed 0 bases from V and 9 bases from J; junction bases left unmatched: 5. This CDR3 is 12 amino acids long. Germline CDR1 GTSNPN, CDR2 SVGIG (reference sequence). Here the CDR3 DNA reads TGTGCCTGGAGTGTACAAGCTAGCGGGCAGTACTTC. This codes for CAWSVQASGQYF. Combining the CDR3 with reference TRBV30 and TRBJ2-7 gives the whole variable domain SQTIHQWPATLVQPVGSPLSLECTVEGTSNPNLYWYRQAAGRGLQLLFYSVGIGQISSEVPQNLSASRPQDRQFILSSKKLLLSDSGFYLCAWSVQASGQYFGPGTRLTVT.

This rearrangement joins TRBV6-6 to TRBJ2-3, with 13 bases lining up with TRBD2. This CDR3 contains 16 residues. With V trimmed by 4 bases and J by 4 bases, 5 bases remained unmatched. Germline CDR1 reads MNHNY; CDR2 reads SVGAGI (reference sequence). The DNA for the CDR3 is TGTGCCAGCAGTTCACTAGCGGGGGGGGTCTCAGATACGCAGTATTTT. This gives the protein CASSSLAGGVSDTQYF.

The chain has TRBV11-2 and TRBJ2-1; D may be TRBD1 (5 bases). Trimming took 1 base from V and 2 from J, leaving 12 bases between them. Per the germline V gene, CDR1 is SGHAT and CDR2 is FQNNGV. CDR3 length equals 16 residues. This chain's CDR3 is CASSLGGPGPYNEQFF. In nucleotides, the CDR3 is TGTGCCAGCAGCTTAGGGGGCCCTGGACCCTACAATGAGCAGTTCTTC. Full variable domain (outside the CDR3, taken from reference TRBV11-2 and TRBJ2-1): EAGVAQSPRYKIIEKRQSVAFWCNPISGHATLYWYQQILGQGPKLLIQFQNNGVVDDSQLPKDRFSAERLKGVDSTLKIQPAKLEDSAVYLCASSLGGPGPYNEQFFGPGTRLTVL.

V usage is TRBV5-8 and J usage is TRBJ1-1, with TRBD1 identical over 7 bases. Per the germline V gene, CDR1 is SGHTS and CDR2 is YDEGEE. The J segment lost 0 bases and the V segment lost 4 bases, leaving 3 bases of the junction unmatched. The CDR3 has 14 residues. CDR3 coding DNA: TGTGCCAGCAGCCACAGGGGAGTGAACACTGAAGCTTTCTTT. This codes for CASSHRGVNTEAFF. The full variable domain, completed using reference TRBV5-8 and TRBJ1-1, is EAGVTQSPTHLIKTRGQQATLRCSPISGHTSVYWYQQALGLGLQFLLWYDEGEERNRGNFPPRFSGRQFPNYSSELNVNALELEDSALYLCASSHRGVNTEAFFGQGTRLTVV.

CDR3 region: CASSLAGGIGSPLHF. CDR3 sequence (DNA): TGCGCCAGCAGCTTGGCCGGGGGGATAGGGTCACCCCTCCACTTT. This chain uses TRBV5-1 with TRBJ1-6, with a tentative D call TRBD1 (5 bases). The V gene's germline CDR1 is SGHRS and CDR2 YFSETQ. V was clipped by 0 bases and J by 10 bases, with 14 bases between them. CDR3 length: 15 residues.

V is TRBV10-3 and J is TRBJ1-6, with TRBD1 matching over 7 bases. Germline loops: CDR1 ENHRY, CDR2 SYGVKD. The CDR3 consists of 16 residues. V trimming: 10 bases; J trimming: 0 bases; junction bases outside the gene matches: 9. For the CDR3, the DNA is TGTGCCACCTACAGGGGCCCGAGCTCCTATAATTCACCCCTCCACTTT. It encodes CATYRGPSSYNSPLHF.

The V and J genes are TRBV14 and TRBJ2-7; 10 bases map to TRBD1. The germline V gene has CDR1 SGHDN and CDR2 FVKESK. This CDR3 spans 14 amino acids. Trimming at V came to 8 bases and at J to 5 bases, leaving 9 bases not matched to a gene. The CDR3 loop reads CASGTGTGVNEQYF. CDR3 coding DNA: TGTGCCAGCGGTACGGGGACAGGGGTCAACGAGCAGTACTTC.

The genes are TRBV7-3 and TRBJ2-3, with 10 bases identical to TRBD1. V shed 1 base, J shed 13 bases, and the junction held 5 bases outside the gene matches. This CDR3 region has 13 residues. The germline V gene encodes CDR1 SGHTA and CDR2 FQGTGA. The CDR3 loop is CASSLNDRGPKYF. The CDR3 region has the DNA TGTGCCAGCAGCTTAAACGACAGGGGGCCTAAGTATTTT.

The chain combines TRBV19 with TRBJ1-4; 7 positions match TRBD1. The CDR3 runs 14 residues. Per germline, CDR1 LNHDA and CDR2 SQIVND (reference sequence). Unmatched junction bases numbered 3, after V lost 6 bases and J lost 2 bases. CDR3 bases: TGTGCCAGTAGCCCACAGGGGACTAATGAAAAACTGTTTTTT. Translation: CASSPQGTNEKLFF.

The CDR3 coding sequence is TGTGCCAGCAGCCACGACGGAGACAGTAACACTGAAGCTTTCTTT. Protein sequence: CASSHDGDSNTEAFF. The rearrangement joins TRBV4-2 to TRBJ1-1; D perhaps matches TRBD1 (5 bases). Germline V gives CDR1 LGHNA, CDR2 YNFKEQ. Trimming left V 3 bases short and J 2 bases short, with 13 bases between. The CDR3 contains 15 residues.

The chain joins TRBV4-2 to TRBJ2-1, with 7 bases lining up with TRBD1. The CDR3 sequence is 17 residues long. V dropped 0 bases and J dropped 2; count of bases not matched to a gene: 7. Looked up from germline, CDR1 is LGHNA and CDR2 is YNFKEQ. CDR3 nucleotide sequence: TGTGCCAGCAGCCAAGAAGAATGGCAGGGGGCCTACAATGAGCAGTTCTTC. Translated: CASSQEEWQGAYNEQFF.

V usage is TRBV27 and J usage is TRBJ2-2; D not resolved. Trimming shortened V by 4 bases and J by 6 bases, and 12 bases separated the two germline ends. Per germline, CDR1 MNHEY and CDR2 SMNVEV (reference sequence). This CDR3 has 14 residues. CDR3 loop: CASSSPIPAGELFF. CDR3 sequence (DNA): TGTGCCAGCAGTTCCCCTATTCCGGCCGGGGAGCTGTTTTTT.

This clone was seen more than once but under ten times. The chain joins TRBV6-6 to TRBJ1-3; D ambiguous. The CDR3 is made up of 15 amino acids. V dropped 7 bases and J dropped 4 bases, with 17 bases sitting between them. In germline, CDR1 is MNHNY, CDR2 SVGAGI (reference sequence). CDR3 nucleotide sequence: TGTGCCAGCACCGGGGAGTCCCTCGGAGGAAACACCATATATTTT. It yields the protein CASTGESLGGNTIYF.

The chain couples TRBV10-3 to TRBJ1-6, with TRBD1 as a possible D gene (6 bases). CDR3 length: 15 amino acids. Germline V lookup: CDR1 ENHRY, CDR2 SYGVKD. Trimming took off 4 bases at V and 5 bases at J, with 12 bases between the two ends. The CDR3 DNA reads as TGTGCCATCAGTGTTGGGGGCCCAAATAATTCACCCCTCCACTTT. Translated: CAISVGGPNNSPLHF.

In DNA form, the CDR3 reads TGTGCCAGCAGTGAAAGTTCCAAGAGTAACACCGGGGAGCTGTTTTTT. Translating gives CASSESSKSNTGELFF. This sequence joins TRBV6-1 and TRBJ2-2; D not certain. Germline V gives CDR1 MNHNS, CDR2 SASEGT. Trimming shortened V by 2 bases and J by 2 bases, and 12 bases separated the two germline ends. The CDR3 runs to 16 residues.

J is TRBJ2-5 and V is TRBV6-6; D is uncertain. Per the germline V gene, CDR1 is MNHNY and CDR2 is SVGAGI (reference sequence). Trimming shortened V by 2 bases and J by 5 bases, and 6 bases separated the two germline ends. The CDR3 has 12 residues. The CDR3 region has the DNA TGTGCCAGCAGTTACCCCGTGGAGACCCAGTACTTC. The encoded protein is CASSYPVETQYF.

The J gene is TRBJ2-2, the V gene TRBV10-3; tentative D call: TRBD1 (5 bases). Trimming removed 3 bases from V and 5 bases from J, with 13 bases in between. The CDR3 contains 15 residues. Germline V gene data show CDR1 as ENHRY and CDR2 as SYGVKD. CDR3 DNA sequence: TGTGCCATCAGTGATAGGACACCTTTGACCGGGGAGCTGTTTTTT. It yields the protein CAISDRTPLTGELFF.

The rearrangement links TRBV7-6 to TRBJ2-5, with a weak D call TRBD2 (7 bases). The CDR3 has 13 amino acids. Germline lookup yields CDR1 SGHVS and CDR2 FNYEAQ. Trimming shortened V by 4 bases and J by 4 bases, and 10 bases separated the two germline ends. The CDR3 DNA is TGTGCCAGCAGCTGGGGGGGGCGAGAGACCCAGTACTTC. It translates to CASSWGGRETQYF.

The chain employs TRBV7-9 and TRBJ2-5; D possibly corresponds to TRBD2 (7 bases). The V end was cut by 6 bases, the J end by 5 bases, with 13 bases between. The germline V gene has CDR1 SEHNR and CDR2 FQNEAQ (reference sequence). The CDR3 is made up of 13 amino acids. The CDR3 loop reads CASSRGARETQYF. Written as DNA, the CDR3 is TGTGCCAGCAGTCGGGGGGCCCGGGAGACCCAGTACTTC.

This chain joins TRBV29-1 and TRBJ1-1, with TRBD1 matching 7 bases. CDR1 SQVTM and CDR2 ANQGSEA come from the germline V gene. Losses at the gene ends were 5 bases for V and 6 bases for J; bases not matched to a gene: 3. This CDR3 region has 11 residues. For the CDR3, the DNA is TGCAGCGTTAACAGGGGCGCTGAAGCTTTCTTT. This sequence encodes CSVNRGAEAFF.

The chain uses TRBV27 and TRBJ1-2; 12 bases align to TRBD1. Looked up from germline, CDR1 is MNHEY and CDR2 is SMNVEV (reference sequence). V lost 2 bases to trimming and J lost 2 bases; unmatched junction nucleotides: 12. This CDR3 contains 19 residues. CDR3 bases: TGTGCCAGCAGTTTAACCCAGGTGGGACAGGGGGCCCCAAACTATGGCTACACCTTC. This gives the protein CASSLTQVGQGAPNYGYTF.

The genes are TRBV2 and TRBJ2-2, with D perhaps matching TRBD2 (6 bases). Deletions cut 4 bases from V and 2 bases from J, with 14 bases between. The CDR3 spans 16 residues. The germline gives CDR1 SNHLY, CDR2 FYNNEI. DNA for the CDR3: TGTGCCAGCAGTGCGTTGGGACTGGTAAACACCGGGGAGCTGTTTTTT. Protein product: CASSALGLVNTGELFF.

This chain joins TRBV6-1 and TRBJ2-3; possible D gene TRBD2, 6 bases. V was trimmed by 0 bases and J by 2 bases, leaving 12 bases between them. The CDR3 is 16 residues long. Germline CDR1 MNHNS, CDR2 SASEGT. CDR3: CASSEAGGLYTDTQYF. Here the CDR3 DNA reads TGTGCCAGCAGTGAAGCGGGGGGTCTGTACACAGATACGCAGTATTTT.

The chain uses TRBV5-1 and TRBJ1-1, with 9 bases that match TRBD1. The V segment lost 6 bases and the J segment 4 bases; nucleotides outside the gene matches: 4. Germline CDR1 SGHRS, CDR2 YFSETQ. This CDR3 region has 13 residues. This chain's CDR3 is CASKLDRGTEAFF. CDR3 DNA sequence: TGCGCCAGCAAGTTGGACAGGGGCACTGAAGCTTTCTTT.

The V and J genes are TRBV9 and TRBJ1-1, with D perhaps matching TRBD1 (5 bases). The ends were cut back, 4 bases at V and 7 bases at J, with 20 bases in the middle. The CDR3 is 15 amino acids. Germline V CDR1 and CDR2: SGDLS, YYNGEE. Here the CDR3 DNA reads TGTGCCAGCAGCCCTTTCAGGGATGGAGGGTTTGAAGCTTTCTTT. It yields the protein CASSPFRDGGFEAFF.

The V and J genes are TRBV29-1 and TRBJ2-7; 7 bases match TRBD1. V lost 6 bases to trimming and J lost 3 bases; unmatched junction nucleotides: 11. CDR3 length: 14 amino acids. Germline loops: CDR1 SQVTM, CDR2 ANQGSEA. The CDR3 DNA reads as TGCAGCGTACTAGAACAGGGGAAGGACTACGAGCAGTACTTC. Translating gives CSVLEQGKDYEQYF.

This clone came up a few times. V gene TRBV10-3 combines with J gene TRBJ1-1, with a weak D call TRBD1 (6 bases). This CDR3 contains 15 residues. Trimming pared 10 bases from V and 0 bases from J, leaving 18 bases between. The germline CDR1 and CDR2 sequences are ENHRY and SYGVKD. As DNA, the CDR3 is TGTGCCACCCAGGAACAGGGAACCTTGAACACTGAAGCTTTCTTT. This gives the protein CATQEQGTLNTEAFF.